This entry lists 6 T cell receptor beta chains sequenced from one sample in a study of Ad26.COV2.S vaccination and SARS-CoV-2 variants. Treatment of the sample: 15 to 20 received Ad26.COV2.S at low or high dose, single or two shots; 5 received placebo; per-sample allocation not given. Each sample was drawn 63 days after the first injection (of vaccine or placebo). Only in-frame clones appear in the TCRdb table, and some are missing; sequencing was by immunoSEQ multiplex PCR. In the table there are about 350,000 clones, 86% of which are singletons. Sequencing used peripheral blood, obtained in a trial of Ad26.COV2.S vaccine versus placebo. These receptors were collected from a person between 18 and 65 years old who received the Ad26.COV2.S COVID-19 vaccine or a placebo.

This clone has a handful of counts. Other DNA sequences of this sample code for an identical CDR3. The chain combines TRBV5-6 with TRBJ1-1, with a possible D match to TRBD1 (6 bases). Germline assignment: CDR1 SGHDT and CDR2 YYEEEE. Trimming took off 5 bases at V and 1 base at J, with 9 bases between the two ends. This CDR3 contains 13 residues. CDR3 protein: CASRATGNTEAFF. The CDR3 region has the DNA TGTGCCAGCAGGGCGACAGGGAACACTGAAGCTTTCTTT.

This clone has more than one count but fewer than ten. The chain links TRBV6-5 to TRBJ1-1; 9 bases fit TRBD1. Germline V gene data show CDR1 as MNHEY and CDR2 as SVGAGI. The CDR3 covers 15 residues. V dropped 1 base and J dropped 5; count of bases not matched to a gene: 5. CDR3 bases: TGTGCCAGCAGTTACTTGGGACAGGGTTGGACTGAAGCTTTCTTT. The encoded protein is CASSYLGQGWTEAFF.

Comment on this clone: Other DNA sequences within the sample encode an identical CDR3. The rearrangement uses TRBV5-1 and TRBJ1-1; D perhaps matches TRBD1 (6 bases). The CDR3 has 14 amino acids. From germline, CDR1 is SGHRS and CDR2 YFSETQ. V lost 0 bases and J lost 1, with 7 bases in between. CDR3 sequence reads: CASSLAGQNTEAFF. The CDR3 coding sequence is TGCGCCAGCAGCTTGGCGGGACAGAACACTGAAGCTTTCTTT.

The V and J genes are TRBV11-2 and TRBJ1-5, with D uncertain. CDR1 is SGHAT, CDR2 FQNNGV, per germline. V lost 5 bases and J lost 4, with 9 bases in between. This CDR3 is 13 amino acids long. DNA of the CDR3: TGTGCCAGCAGCCCCGTAGGGAATCAGCCCCAGCATTTT. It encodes CASSPVGNQPQHF.

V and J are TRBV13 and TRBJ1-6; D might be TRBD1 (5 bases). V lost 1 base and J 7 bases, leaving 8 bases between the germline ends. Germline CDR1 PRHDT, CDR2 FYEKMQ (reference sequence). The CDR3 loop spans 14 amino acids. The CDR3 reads CASSLEGRNSPLHF. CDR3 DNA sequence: TGTGCCAGCAGCTTAGAGGGGAGAAATTCACCCCTCCACTTT.

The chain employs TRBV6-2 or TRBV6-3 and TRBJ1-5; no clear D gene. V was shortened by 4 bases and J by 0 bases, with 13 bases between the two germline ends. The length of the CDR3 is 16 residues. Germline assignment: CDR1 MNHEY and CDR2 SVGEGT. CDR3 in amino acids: CASSSAVGYSNQPQHF. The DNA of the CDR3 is TGTGCCAGCAGTTCCGCCGTTGGTTATAGCAATCAGCCCCAGCATTTT.